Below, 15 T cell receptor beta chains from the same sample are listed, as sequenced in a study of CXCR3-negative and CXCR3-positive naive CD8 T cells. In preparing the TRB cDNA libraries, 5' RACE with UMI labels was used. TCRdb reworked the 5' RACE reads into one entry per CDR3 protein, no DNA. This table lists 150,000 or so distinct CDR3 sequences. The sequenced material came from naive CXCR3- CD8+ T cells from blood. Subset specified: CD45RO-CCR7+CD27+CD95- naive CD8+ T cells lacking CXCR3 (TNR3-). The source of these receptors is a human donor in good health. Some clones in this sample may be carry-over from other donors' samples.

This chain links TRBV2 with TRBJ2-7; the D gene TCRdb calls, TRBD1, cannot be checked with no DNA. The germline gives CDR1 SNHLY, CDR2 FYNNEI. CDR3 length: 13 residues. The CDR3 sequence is CASPGDGPYEQYF. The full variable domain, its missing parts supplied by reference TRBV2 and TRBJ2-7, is EPEVTQTPSHQVTQMGQEVILRCVPISNHLYFYWYRQILGQKVEFLVSFYNNEISEKSEIFDDQFSVERPDGSNFTLKIRSTKLEDSAMYFCASPGDGPYEQYFGPGTRLTVT.

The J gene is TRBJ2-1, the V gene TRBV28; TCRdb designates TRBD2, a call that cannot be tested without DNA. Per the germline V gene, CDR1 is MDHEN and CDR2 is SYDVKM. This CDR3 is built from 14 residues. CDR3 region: CASLSRASYNEQLF.

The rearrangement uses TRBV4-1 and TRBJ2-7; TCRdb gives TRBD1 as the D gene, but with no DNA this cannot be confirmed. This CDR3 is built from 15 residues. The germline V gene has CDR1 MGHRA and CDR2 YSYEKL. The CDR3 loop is CASSHPDRVYYEQYF.

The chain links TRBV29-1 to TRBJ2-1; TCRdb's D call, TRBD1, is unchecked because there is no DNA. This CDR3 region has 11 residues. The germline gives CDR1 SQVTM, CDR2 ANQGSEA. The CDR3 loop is CSSAQGDEQFF.

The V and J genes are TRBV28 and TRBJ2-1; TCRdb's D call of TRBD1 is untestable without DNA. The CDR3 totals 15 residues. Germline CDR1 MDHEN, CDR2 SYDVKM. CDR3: CASSFGASSYNEQFF.

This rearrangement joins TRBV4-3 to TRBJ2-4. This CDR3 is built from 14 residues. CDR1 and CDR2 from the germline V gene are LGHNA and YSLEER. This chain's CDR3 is CASSPSGSSDIQYF.

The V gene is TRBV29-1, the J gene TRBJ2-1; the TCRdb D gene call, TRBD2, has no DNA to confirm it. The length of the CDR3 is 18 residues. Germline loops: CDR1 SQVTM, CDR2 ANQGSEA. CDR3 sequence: CSVEDAGGHRSIYNEQFF.

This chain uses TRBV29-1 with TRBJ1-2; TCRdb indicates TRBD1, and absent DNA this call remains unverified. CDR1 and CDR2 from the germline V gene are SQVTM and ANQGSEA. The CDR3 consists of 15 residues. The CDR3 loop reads CSVSNAPGPDYGYTF.

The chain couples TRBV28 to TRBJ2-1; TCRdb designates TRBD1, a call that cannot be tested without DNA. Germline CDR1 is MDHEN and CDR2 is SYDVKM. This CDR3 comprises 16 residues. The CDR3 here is CASSWTRGRGGVEQFF.

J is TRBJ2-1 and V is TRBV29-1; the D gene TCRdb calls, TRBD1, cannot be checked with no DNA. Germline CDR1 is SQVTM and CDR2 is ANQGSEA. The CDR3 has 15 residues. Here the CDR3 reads CSVEEPGDSPGEQFF.

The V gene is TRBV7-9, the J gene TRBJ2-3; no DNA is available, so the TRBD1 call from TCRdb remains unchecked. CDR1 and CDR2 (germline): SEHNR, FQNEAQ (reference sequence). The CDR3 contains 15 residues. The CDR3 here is CASSHTPGRTDTQYF. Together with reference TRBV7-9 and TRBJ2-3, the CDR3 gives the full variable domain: DTGVSQNPRHKITKRGQNVTFRCDPISEHNRLYWYRQTLGQGPEFLTYFQNEAQLEKSRLLSDRFSAERPKGSFSTLEIQRTEQGDSAMYLCASSHTPGRTDTQYFGPGTRLTVL.

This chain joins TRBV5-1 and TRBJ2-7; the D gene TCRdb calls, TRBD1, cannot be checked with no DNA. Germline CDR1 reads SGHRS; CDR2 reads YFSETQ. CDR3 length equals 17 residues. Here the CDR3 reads CASSLVSYGGYSYEQYF.

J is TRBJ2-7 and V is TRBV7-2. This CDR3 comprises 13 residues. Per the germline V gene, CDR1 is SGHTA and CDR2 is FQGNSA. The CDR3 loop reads CASSLAPLWEQYF.

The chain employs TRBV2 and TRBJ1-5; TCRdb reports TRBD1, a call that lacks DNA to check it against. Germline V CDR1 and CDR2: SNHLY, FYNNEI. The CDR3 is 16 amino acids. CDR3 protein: CASSDSQGALNQPQHF. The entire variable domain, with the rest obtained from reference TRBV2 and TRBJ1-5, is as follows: EPEVTQTPSHQVTQMGQEVILRCVPISNHLYFYWYRQILGQKVEFLVSFYNNEISEKSEIFDDQFSVERPDGSNFTLKIRSTKLEDSAMYFCASSDSQGALNQPQHFGDGTRLSIL.

This CDR3 reads CSVDGLAGGPAYEQYF. This rearrangement joins TRBV29-1 to TRBJ2-7; no DNA is available, so the TRBD2 call from TCRdb remains unchecked. Germline CDR1 reads SQVTM; CDR2 reads ANQGSEA. The CDR3 is 16 amino acids.